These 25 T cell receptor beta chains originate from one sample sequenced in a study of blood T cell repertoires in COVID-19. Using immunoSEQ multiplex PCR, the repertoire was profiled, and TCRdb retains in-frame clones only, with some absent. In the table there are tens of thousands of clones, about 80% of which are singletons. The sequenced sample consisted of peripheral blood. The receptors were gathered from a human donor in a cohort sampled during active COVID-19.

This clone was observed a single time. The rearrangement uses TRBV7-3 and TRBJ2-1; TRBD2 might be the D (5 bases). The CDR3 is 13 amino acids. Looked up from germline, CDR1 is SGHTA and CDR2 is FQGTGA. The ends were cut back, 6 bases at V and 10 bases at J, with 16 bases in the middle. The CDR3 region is CASSAKMPGEQFF. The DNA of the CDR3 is TGTGCCAGCAGTGCAAAAATGCCGGGGGAGCAGTTCTTC. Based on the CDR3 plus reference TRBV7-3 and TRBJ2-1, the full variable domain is GAGVSQTPSNKVTEKGKYVELRCDPISGHTALYWYRQSLGQGPEFLIYFQGTGAADDSGLPNDRFFAVRPEGSVSTLKIQRTERGDSAVYLCASSAKMPGEQFFGPGTRLTVL.

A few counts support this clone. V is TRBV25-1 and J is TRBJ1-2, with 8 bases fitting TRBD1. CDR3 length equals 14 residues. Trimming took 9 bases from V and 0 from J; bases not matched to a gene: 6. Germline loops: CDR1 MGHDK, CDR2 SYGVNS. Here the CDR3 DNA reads TGTGCCAGTACTTCGACAGGGGCTAACTATGGCTACACCTTC. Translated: CASTSTGANYGYTF.

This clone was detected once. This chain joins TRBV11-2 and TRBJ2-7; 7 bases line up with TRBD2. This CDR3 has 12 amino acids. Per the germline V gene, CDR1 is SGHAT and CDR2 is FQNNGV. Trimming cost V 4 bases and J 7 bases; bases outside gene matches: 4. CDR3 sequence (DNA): TGTGCCAGCAGCTCCCTCGGGGGGGAGCAGTACTTC. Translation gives CASSSLGGEQYF.

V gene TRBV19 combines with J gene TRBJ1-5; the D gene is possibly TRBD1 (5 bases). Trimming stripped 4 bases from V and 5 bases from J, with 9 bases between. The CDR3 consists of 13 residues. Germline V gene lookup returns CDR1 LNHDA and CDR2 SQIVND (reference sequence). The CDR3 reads CASSRQSYQPQHF. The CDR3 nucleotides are TGTGCCAGTAGTAGACAGTCTTATCAGCCCCAGCATTTT.

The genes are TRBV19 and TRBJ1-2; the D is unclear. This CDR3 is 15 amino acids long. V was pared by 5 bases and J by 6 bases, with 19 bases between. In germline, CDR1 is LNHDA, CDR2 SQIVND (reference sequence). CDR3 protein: CASSAGTVLTDGYTF. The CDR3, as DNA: TGTGCCAGTAGTGCCGGTACCGTATTAACCGATGGCTACACCTTC.

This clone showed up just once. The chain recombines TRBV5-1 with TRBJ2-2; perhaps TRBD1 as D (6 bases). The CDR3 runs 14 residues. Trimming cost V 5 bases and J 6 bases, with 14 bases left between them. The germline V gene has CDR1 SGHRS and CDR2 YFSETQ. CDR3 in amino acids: CASRQGSGAGELFF. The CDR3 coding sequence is TGCGCCAGCAGACAGGGATCCGGTGCCGGGGAGCTGTTTTTT.

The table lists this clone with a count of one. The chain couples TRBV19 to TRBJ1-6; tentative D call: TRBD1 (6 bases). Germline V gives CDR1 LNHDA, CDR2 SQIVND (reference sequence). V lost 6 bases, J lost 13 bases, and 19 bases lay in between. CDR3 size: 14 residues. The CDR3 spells CASSGAGAETPLHF. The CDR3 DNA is TGTGCCAGTAGCGGAGCGGGGGCAGAAACGCCCCTCCACTTT.

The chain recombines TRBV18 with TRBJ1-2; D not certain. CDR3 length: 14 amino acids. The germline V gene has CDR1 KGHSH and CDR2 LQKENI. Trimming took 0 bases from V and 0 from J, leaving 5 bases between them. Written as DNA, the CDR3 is TGTGCCAGCTCACCACCGGGCACTAACTATGGCTACACCTTC. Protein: CASSPPGTNYGYTF.

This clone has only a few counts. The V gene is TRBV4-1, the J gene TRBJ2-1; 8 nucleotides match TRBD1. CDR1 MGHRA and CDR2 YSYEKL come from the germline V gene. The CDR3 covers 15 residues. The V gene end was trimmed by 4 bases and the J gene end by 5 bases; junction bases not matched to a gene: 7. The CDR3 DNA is TGCGCCAGCAGCCGCGAAGGACAGGGTGACAATGAGCAGTTCTTC. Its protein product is CASSREGQGDNEQFF.

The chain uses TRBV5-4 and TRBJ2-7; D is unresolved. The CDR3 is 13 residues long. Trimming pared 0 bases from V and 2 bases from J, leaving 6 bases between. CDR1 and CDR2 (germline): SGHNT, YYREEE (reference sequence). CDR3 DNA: TGTGCCAGCAGCTTGGGGGCAGCCTACGAGCAGTACTTC. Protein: CASSLGAAYEQYF. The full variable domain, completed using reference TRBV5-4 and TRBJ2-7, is ETGVTQSPTHLIKTRGQQVTLRCSSQSGHNTVSWYQQALGQGPQFIFQYYREEENGRGNFPPRFSGLQFPNYSSELNVNALELDDSALYLCASSLGAAYEQYFGPGTRLTVT.

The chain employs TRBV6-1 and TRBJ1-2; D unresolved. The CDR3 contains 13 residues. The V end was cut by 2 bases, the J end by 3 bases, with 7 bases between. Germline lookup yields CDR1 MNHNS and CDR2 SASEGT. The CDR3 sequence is CASSEYPDYGYTF. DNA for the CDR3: TGTGCCAGCAGTGAATACCCAGACTATGGCTACACCTTC.

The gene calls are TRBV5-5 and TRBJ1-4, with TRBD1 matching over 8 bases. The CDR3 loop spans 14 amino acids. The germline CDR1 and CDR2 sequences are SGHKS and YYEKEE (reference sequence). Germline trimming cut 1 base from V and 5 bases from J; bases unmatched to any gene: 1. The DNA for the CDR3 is TGTGCCAGCAGCTTGACAGGGGGGAATGAAAAACTGTTTTTT. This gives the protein CASSLTGGNEKLFF.

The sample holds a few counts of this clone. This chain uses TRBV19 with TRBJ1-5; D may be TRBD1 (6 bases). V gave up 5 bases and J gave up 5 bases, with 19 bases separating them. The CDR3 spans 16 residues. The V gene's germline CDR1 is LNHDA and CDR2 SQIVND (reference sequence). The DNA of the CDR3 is TGTGCCAGTAGTCCCCCGGGGGGGGGCGTTTATCAGCCCCAGCATTTT. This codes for CASSPPGGGVYQPQHF.

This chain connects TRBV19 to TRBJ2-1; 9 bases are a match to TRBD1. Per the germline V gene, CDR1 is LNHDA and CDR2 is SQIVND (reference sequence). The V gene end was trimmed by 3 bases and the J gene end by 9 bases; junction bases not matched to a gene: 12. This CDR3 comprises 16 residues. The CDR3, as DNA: TGTGCCAGTAGTATCATGAAGGACAGGGGCCCTTCTGAGCAGTTCTTC. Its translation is CASSIMKDRGPSEQFF.

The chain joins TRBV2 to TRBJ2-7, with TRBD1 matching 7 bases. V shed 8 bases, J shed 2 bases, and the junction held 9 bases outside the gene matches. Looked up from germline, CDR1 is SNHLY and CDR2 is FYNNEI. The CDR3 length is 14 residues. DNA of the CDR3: TGTGCCAGCGGAAAGGACAGGAGTACCTACGAGCAGTACTTC. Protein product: CASGKDRSTYEQYF.

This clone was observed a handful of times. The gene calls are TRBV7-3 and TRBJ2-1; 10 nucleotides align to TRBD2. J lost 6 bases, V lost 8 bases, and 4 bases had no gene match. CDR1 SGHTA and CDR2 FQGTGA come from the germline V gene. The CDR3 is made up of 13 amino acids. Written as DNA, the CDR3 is TGTGCCAGCGTCCTAGCGGGAGTCAATGAGCAGTTCTTC. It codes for CASVLAGVNEQFF.

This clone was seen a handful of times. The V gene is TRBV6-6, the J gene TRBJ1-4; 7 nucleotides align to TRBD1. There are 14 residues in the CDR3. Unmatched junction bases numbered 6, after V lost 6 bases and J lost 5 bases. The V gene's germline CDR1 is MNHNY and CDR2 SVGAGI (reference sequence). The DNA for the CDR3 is TGTGCCAGCAGACCCGGAGGGGGCAATGAAAAACTGTTTTTT. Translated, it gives CASRPGGGNEKLFF.

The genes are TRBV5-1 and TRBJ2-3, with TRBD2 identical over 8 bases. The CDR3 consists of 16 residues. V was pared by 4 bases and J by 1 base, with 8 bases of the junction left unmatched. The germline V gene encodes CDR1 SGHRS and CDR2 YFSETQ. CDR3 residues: CASSLSGGGGTDTQYF. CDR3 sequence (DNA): TGCGCCAGCAGCCTAAGCGGGGGAGGCGGCACAGATACGCAGTATTTT.

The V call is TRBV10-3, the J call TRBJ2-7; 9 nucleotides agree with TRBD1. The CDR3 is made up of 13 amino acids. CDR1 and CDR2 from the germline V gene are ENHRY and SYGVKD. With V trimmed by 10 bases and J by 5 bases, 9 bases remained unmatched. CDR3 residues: CATTGQGEDEQYF. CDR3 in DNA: TGTGCCACCACGGGACAGGGTGAAGACGAGCAGTACTTC.

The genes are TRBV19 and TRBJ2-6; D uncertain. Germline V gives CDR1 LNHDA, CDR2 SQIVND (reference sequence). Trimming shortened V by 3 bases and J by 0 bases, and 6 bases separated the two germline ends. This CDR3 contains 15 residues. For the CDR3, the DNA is TGTGCCAGTAGTATTTCAAACTCTGGGGCCAACGTCCTGACTTTC. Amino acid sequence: CASSISNSGANVLTF. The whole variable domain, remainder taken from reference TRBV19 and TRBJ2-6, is DGGITQSPKYLFRKEGQNVTLSCEQNLNHDAMYWYRQDPGQGLRLIYYSQIVNDFQKGDIAEGYSVSREKKESFPLTVTSAQKNPTAFYLCASSISNSGANVLTFGAGSRLTVL.

This CDR3 is CASSLGLAGRSYEQYF. In DNA form, the CDR3 reads TGTGCCAGCAGCCTCGGACTAGCGGGCCGGTCCTACGAGCAGTACTTC. The genes are TRBV3-1 (or the pseudogene TRBV3-2) and TRBJ2-7; 11 bases are a match to TRBD2. With 4 bases clipped from V and 1 base from J, the junction kept 6 bases outside the gene matches. CDR3 size: 16 residues. The V gene's germline CDR1 is LGHDT and CDR2 YNNKEL (reference sequence).

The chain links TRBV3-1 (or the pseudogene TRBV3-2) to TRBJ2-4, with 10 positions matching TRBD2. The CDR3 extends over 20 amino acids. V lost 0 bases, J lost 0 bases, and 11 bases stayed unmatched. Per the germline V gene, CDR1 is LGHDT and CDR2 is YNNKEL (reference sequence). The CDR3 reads CASSQDIPAGGRLAKNIQYF. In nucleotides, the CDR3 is TGTGCCAGCAGCCAAGATATCCCAGCGGGAGGGAGACTAGCCAAAAACATTCAGTACTTC.

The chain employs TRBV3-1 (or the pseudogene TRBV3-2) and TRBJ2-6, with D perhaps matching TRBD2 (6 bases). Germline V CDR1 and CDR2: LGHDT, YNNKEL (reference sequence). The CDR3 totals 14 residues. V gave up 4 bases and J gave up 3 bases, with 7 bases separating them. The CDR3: CASSRRVGANVLTF. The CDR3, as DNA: TGTGCCAGCAGCCGGAGGGTTGGGGCCAACGTCCTGACTTTC.

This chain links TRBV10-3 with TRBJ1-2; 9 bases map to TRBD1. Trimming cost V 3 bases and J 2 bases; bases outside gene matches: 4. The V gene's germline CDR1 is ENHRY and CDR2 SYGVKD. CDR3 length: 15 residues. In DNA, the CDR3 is TGTGCCATCAGTGATAAAGGACAGGGGAACTATGGCTACACCTTC. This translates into CAISDKGQGNYGYTF.

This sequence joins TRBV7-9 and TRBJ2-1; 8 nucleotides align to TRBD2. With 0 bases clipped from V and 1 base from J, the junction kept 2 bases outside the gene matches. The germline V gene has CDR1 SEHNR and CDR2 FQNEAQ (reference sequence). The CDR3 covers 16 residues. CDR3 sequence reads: CASSLALAGSYNEQFF. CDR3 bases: TGTGCCAGCAGCTTAGCCCTAGCGGGTTCCTACAATGAGCAGTTCTTC.